This T cell receptor beta chain was sequenced in a study of regulatory T cells in long-lasting Graves disease. This clonotype was seen repeatedly, ten times or more. Per the germline V gene, CDR1 is MNHEY and CDR2 is SVGAGI. J lost 6 bases, V lost 4 bases, and 5 bases had no gene match. CDR3 size: 13 residues. Building of the TCR beta libraries involved iRepertoire HTBI primers and Arm-PCR of CDR3 regions. TCRdb called the multiplex PCR reads again in MiXCR, with one record for every CDR3 protein. This table has 440,000 or so distinct CDR3 sequences, about 15% appearing once. The time point denotes: newly diagnosed GD, antithyroid drugs for less than 3 months. PBMCs provided the RNA from which the TCR library was made. The same sample was also used in a study of T cells in Graves' hyperthyroidism and ophthalmopathy. That publication notes: Most expanded thyroid clonotypes above 0.001 also appeared in blood.

This material consisted of peripheral blood mononuclear cells (PBMCs), taken at new diagnosis, from a patient treated with antithyroid drugs. The TCR originated in a woman aged 25 to 39 with Graves disease. V and J are TRBV6-5 and TRBJ1-2, with 7 nucleotides matching TRBD1. Written as DNA, the CDR3 is TGTGCCAGCAGTTCGGAAACAGGGGATGGCTACACCTTC. Its translation is CASSSETGDGYTF.